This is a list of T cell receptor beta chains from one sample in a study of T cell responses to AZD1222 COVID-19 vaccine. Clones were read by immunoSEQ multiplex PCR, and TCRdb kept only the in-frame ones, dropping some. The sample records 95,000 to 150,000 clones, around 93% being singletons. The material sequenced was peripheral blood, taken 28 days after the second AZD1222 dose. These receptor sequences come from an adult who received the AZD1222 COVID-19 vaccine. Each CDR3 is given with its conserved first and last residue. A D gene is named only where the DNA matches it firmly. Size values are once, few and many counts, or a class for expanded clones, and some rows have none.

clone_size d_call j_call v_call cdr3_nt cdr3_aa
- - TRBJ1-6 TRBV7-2 TGTGCCAGCAGCCTCCTGTTCACCCTCCACTTT CASSLLFTLHF
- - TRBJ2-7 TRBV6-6 TGTGCCAGCAGGATCGGGCAGCCCTACGAGCAGTACTTC CASRIGQPYEQYF
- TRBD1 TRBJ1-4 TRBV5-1 TGCGCCAGCAGCCCCGGGACAGGGAATGAAAAACTGTTTTTT CASSPGTGNEKLFF
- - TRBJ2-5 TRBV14 TGTGCCAGCAGCCAAGGGGACCTTGGGCGCGGGGCTGGGGAGACCCAGTACTTC CASSQGDLGRGAGETQYF
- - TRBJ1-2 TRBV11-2 TGTGCCAGCAGACTAACAGGTTCTTCTTATGGCTACACCTTC CASRLTGSSYGYTF
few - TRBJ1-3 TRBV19 TGTGCCAGTTCGCCCGAGCCTGGAAACACCATATATTTT CASSPEPGNTIYF
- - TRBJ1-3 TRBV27 TGTGCCAGCAGTGTCTCATCTTCATATGGAAACACCATATATTTT CASSVSSSYGNTIYF
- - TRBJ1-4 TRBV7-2 TGTGCCAGCAGCTATGGTGGGGTTCCCGAAAAACTGTTTTTT CASSYGGVPEKLFF
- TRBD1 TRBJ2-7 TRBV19 TGTGCCAGTAGTCCCAGACAGGGTAAGGACGAGCAGTACTTC CASSPRQGKDEQYF
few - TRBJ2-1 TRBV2 TGTGCCAGCAGTGAGCCCAGGGGCCCCTACAATGAGCAGTTCTTC CASSEPRGPYNEQFF
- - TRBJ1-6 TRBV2 TGTGCCAGCAGTGGGAGGGATAGATCACCCCTCCACTTT CASSGRDRSPLHF
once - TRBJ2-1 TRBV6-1 TGTGCCAGCAGTGAAGGGGAGGCTACCTACAATGAGCAGTTCTTC CASSEGEATYNEQFF
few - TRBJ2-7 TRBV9 TGTGCCAGCAGCGGCAGCTCCTACGAGCAGTACTTC CASSGSSYEQYF
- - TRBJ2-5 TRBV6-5 TGTGCCAGCAGTCCCGGGACTTTACAAGAGGAGACCCAGTACTTC CASSPGTLQEETQYF
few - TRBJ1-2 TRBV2 TGTGCCAGCAGTCCGTACAGGGATAACTATGGCTACACCTTC CASSPYRDNYGYTF
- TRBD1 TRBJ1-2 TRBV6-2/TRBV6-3 TGTGCCAGCAGTTCCCCGACAGGGCGCTATGGCTACACCTTC CASSSPTGRYGYTF
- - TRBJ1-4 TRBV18 TGTGCCAGCTCACCAGAGTTCCCGAGAGCAACTAATGAAAAACTGTTTTTT CASSPEFPRATNEKLFF
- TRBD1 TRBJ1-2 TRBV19 TGTGCCAGTAGTACCACAGGGGGCGGCCCGACCTCTAACTATGGCTACACCTTC CASSTTGGGPTSNYGYTF
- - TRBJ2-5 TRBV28 TGTGCCAGCAGAAAGGGCAGGGACCAAGAGACCCAGTACTTC CASRKGRDQETQYF
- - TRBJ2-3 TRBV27 TGTGCCAGCAGTTTAAACCCAGGAGATACGCAGTATTTT CASSLNPGDTQYF
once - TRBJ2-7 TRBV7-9 TGTGCCAGCAGCCATAGTCGGGAGCAGTACTTC CASSHSREQYF
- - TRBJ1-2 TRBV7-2 TGTGCCAGCAGTCGTACCTACACCGCAACTAACTATGGCTACACCTTC CASSRTYTATNYGYTF
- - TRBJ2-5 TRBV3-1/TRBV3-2 TGTGCCAGCAGCGAGAGTGGGCTAGGTTCCCAAGAGACCCAGTACTTC CASSESGLGSQETQYF
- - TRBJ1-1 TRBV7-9 TGTGTCAGCAGCTCTGAGGGTTACACTGAAGCTTTCTTT CVSSSEGYTEAFF
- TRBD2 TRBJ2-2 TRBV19 TGTGCCAGTAGTATGGGAGGGACGGTAGCTCCGGGACTAGGGGCCACCGGGGAGCTGTTTTTT CASSMGGTVAPGLGATGELFF
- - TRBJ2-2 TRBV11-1 TGTGCCAGCAGCCGATCGTCCCCGCTGGACACCGGGGAGCTGTTTTTT CASSRSSPLDTGELFF
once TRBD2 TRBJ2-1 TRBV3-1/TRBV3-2 TGTGCCAGCAGCCAGGGGACTAGCGGGAGGAATGAGCAGTTCTTC CASSQGTSGRNEQFF
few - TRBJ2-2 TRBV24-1 TGTGCCACCCTTGAACAGCTCACCGGGGAGCTGTTTTTT CATLEQLTGELFF
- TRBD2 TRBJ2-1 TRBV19 TGTGCCAGTAGTATAGGACTAGCGGGAGGCCTCTACAATGAGCAGTTCTTC CASSIGLAGGLYNEQFF
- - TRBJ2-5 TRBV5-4 TGTGCCAGCAGCTTGGACCGCCTGCAAGAGACCCAGTACTTC CASSLDRLQETQYF
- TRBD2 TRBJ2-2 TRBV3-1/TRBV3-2 TGTGCCAGCAGCCAAGATGGGACTAGCCTGTTTCCCGGGGAGCTGTTTTTT CASSQDGTSLFPGELFF
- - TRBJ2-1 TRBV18 TGTGCCAGCTCACCAGCTATACTAGCTACCTACAATGAGCAGTTCTTC CASSPAILATYNEQFF
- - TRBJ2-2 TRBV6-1 TGTGCCAGCAGTGAGTTTAGGTATACGAACACCGGGGAGCTGTTTTTT CASSEFRYTNTGELFF
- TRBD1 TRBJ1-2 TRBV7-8 TGTGCCAGCAGCTTAGACGGGACAGAGACACACTATGGCTACACCTTC CASSLDGTETHYGYTF
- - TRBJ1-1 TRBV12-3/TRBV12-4 TGTGCCAGCAGTTTGGAAGGTACTGAAGCTTTCTTT CASSLEGTEAFF
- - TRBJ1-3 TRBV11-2 TGTGCCAGCAGCGGGTGGGTTTCTGGAAACACCATATATTTT CASSGWVSGNTIYF
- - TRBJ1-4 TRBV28 TGTGCCAGCAGCTGGGGGACTCAGGGGTTTCGTGAAAAACTGTTTTTT CASSWGTQGFREKLFF
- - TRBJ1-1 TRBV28 TGTGCCAGCAGTTTGGAGGGGCGAACGGCTGAAGCTTTCTTT CASSLEGRTAEAFF
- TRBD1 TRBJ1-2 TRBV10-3 TGTGCCACCAATGACAGGGGGCTCGAGGATGGCTACACCTTC CATNDRGLEDGYTF
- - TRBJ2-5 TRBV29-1 TGCAGCGTTGAAATTGTGGGGACCCAGTACTTC CSVEIVGTQYF
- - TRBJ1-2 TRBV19 TGTGCCAGTAGTTCCCCAAGTTGGCGCGGCTACACCTTC CASSSPSWRGYTF
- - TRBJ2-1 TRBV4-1 TGCGCCAGCAGCCAAGGAGGTCTCCTCGAGCAGTTCTTC CASSQGGLLEQFF
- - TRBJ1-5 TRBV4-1 TGCGCCAGCAGCCAAGTTCCTGGGGACCTTCAGCCCCAGCATTTT CASSQVPGDLQPQHF
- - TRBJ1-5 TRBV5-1 TGCGCCAGCAGCTTTTCGGGGCTGGAGGGTCAGCCCCAGCATTTT CASSFSGLEGQPQHF
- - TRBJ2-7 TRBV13 TGTGCCAGCAGCTTAGTTCCGGGGGACTACGAGCAGTACTTC CASSLVPGDYEQYF
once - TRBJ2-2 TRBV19 TGTGCCAGTAGTATAGTCGGGACAACTACCGGGGAGCTGTTTTTT CASSIVGTTTGELFF
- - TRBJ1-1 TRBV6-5 TGTGCCAGCAGGCAAAGCACGGGACTGAGCACTGAAGCTTTCTTT CASRQSTGLSTEAFF
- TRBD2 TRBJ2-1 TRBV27 TGTGCCAGCAGTCAGGCCAGAAAGCGGGAGGGCTTCGACAATGAGCAGTTCTTC CASSQARKREGFDNEQFF
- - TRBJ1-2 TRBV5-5 TGTGCCAGCAGCTTGGCCGACCCAGGGATTTACTATGGCTACACCTTC CASSLADPGIYYGYTF
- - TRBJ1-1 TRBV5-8 TGTGCCAGCAGCTTCCGGGGAGCGGACGCAGGATGGACTGAAGCTTTCTTT CASSFRGADAGWTEAFF
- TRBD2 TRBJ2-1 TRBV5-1 TGCGCCAGCAGCAGCGGGACTCACAATGAGCAGTTCTTC CASSSGTHNEQFF